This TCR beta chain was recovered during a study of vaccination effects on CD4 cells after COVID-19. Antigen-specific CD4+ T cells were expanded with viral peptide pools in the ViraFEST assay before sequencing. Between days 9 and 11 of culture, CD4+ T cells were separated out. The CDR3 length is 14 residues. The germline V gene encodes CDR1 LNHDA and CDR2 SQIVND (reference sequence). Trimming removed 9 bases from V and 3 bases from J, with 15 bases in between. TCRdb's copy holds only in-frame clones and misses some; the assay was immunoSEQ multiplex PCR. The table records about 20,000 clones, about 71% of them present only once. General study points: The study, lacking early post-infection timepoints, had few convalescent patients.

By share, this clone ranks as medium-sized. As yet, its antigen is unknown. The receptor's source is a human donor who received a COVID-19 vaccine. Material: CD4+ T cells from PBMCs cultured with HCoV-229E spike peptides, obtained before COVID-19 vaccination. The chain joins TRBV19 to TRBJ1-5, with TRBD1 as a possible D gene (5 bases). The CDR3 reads CASRSRDPNQPQHF. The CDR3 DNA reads TGTGCCAGCCGGTCCAGGGATCCCAATCAGCCCCAGCATTTT.